The 13 T cell receptor beta chains below all came from one sample that was sequenced in a study of cytomegalovirus exposure and HLA in healthy donors. PCR primers comprised 60 Vbeta and 13 Jbeta primers. Profiled with immunoSEQ multiplex PCR; TCRdb holds only in-frame clones, not every one. Of more than 140,000 clones listed, roughly 81% were seen once; the top ten hold 1.5% to 2%. The specimen sequenced was PBMCs. Source of these receptors: a female donor in good health and CMV-seronegative.

The chain carries TRBV2 and TRBJ1-1; D ambiguous. The V gene lost 0 bases and the J gene lost 3 bases, with 11 bases spanning the gap. CDR3 length equals 15 residues. Germline V CDR1 and CDR2: SNHLY, FYNNEI. The CDR3 nucleotides read TGTGCCAGCAGTGAAGCAGCGGTGGGATACACTGAAGCTTTCTTT. Protein product: CASSEAAVGYTEAFF.

Regarding this clone: The junction shows a germline mismatch at one end, possibly a read error. The V gene is TRBV30, the J gene TRBJ1-3, with D hard to call. The CDR3 consists of 12 residues. Germline lookup yields CDR1 GTSNPN and CDR2 SVGIG (reference sequence). CDR3 sequence: CAWRNTEGGLDF. Written as DNA, the CDR3 is TGTGCCTGGAGGAACACGGAGGGAGGGTTAGATTTT. The entire variable domain, with the rest obtained from reference TRBV30 and TRBJ1-3, is as follows: SQTIHQWPATLVQPVGSPLSLECTVEGTSNPNLYWYRQAAGRGLQLLFYSVGIGQISSEVPQNLSASRPQDRQFILSSKKLLLSDSGFYLCAWRNTEGGLDFGEGSWLTVV.

The V gene is TRBV11-3, the J gene TRBJ2-7, with TRBD1 identical over 8 bases. In germline, CDR1 is SGHNT, CDR2 YENEEA. There are 15 residues in the CDR3. V lost 5 bases to trimming and J lost 6 bases; unmatched junction nucleotides: 12. The CDR3 protein is CASSPGQGLVSEQYF. For the CDR3, the DNA is TGTGCCAGCAGCCCCGGACAGGGTCTCGTATCCGAGCAGTACTTC.

This sequence joins TRBV6-5 and TRBJ2-7, with 8 bases aligning to TRBD2. V lost 8 bases to trimming and J lost 5 bases; unmatched junction nucleotides: 5. The CDR3 is 12 amino acids. CDR1 is MNHEY and CDR2 is SVGAGI in the germline V gene. The CDR3 DNA reads as TGTGCCAGCGGTTCTAGCGGGCACGAGCAGTACTTC. Protein: CASGSSGHEQYF.

The rearrangement joins TRBV9 to TRBJ2-1, with TRBD1 identical over 7 bases. This CDR3 contains 14 residues. V dropped 4 bases and J dropped 5; count of bases not matched to a gene: 6. The V gene's germline CDR1 is SGDLS and CDR2 YYNGEE. The CDR3 protein is CASSLRQGDNEQFF. CDR3 DNA: TGTGCCAGCAGCCTACGACAGGGTGACAATGAGCAGTTCTTC. The full variable domain, rest sourced from reference TRBV9 and TRBJ2-1, is DSGVTQTPKHLITATGQRVTLRCSPRSGDLSVYWYQQSLDQGLQFLIQYYNGEERAKGNILERFSAQQFPDLHSELNLSSLELGDSALYFCASSLRQGDNEQFFGPGTRLTVL.

In its sample, this clone was seen a few times. This rearrangement joins TRBV6-1 to TRBJ2-7; tentative D call: TRBD1 (6 bases). CDR3 length: 17 amino acids. V was shortened by 3 bases and J by 6 bases, with 24 bases between the two germline ends. Germline V gives CDR1 MNHNS, CDR2 SASEGT. The CDR3 loop reads CASSEGPAAGEKSEQYF. CDR3 coding DNA: TGTGCCAGCAGTGAGGGCCCGGCGGCAGGGGAAAAGTCCGAGCAGTACTTC.

Regarding this clone: The identical CDR3 is also encoded by other nucleotide sequences in the sample. The rearrangement uses TRBV2 and TRBJ2-2, with TRBD1 as a possible D gene (5 bases). Trimming cost V 6 bases and J 0 bases, with 11 bases left between them. CDR1 is SNHLY and CDR2 is FYNNEI in the germline V gene. The CDR3 contains 15 residues. This CDR3 is CASSGQGANTGELFF. The CDR3 coding sequence is TGTGCCAGCAGCGGGCAGGGCGCGAACACCGGGGAGCTGTTTTTT. Full variable domain (missing parts from reference TRBV2 and TRBJ2-2): EPEVTQTPSHQVTQMGQEVILRCVPISNHLYFYWYRQILGQKVEFLVSFYNNEISEKSEIFDDQFSVERPDGSNFTLKIRSTKLEDSAMYFCASSGQGANTGELFFGEGSRLTVL.

The V and J genes are TRBV7-9 and TRBJ1-1, with 7 positions matching TRBD1. This CDR3 is built from 15 residues. V gave up 5 bases and J gave up 4 bases; unmatched junction bases: 10. CDR1 is SEHNR and CDR2 is FQNEAQ in the germline V gene (reference sequence). The CDR3 sequence: CASSHATGTATEAFF. Here the CDR3 DNA reads TGTGCCAGCAGCCACGCGACAGGGACAGCCACTGAAGCTTTCTTT.

This clone was counted once. The gene calls are TRBV11-2 and TRBJ2-1; a possible D gene is TRBD2 (5 bases). V was pared by 5 bases and J by 5 bases, with 22 bases between. This CDR3 comprises 17 residues. CDR1 is SGHAT and CDR2 is FQNNGV in the germline V gene. CDR3 in DNA: TGTGCCAGCAGCCCCATCCCCAGATTGACTACCCACAATGAGCAGTTCTTC. As protein: CASSPIPRLTTHNEQFF.

V and J are TRBV5-6 and TRBJ1-1, with 9 nucleotides matching TRBD1. Looked up from germline, CDR1 is SGHDT and CDR2 is YYEEEE. There are 17 residues in the CDR3. V lost 4 bases to trimming and J lost 3 bases; unmatched junction nucleotides: 13. CDR3 sequence (DNA): TGTGCCAGCAGCGTCGCGAAGGGACAGGGTCTTCACACTGAAGCTTTCTTT. Protein sequence: CASSVAKGQGLHTEAFF.

This clone appeared a few times. The chain joins TRBV5-6 to TRBJ2-2; 12 nucleotides match TRBD1. The germline gives CDR1 SGHDT, CDR2 YYEEEE. This CDR3 comprises 16 residues. After removal of 1 base from V and 7 bases from J, the junction contained 5 bases not matched to a gene. CDR3 residues: CASSLWGTGGFGELFF. The DNA of the CDR3 is TGTGCCAGCAGCTTGTGGGGGACAGGGGGCTTCGGGGAGCTGTTTTTT.

The chain employs TRBV7-9 and TRBJ1-2, with unresolved D. The CDR3 spans 11 residues. Deletions cut 5 bases from V and 4 bases from J, with 5 bases between. CDR1 is SEHNR, CDR2 FQNEAQ, per germline (reference sequence). CDR3 sequence reads: CASSGSYGYTF. The CDR3 bases are TGTGCCAGCAGCGGCAGCTATGGCTACACCTTC.

J is TRBJ1-1 and V is TRBV7-9, with D possibly being TRBD1 (6 bases). The germline V gene has CDR1 SEHNR and CDR2 FQNEAQ (reference sequence). V was trimmed by 4 bases and J by 5 bases, leaving 23 bases between them. The CDR3 spans 17 residues. The CDR3 is CASSYKGQQLRGTEAFF. The CDR3 bases are TGTGCCAGCAGCTACAAGGGACAACAACTACGAGGGACTGAAGCTTTCTTT.